One T cell receptor (beta chain) is described in this entry. Its antigen is as yet unknown. Using immunoSEQ multiplex PCR, the repertoire was profiled, and TCRdb retains in-frame clones only, with some absent. The sample includes roughly 420,000 clones, around 89% of them seen just once. These data belong to a study of Ad26.COV2.S vaccination and SARS-CoV-2 variants. In the study overall: Into the muscle, Ad26.COV2.S was dosed once or twice, 56 days apart.

Findings and caveats of the study: Marked by substantial breadth, spike-specific CD8+ and CD4+ T cell responses were reportedly seen after vaccination. Across vaccine and placebo recipients, the breadth of non-spike TCRs was similar. Measures of TCR breadth and depth may have fallen short of total T cell responses.

Treatment denoted: roughly 20 received Ad26.COV2.S at low or high dose, single or two shots; about 5 received placebo; per-sample allocation not given. Specimen acquisition occurred on day 63 following the initial vaccine or placebo injection. Germline assignment: CDR1 GTSNPN and CDR2 SVGIG (reference sequence). V shed 2 bases and J shed 8 bases, with 4 bases lying between them. The CDR3 length is 11 residues. V and J are TRBV30 and TRBJ1-6; D is uncertain. This TCR derives from a person aged 18-60 years who received the Ad26.COV2.S COVID-19 vaccine or a placebo. The material sequenced was peripheral blood, taken in a trial of Ad26.COV2.S vaccine versus placebo. Written as DNA, the CDR3 is TGTGCCTGGAGTCCTTATTCACCCCTCCACTTT. It codes for CAWSPYSPLHF.